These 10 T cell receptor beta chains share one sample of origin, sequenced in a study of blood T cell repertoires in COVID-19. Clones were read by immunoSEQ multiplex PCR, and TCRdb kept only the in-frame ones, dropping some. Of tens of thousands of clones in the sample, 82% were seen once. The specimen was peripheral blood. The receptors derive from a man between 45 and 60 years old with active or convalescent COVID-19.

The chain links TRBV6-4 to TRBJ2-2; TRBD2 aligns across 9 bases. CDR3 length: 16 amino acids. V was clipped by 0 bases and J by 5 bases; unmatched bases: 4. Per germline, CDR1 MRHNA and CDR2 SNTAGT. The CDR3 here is CASSDSSSGGTGELFF. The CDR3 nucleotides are TGTGCCAGCAGTGACTCGAGTAGCGGGGGTACCGGGGAGCTGTTTTTT.

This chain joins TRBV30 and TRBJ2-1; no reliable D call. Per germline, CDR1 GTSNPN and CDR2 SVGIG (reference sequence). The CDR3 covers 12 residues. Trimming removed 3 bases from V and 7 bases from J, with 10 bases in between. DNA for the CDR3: TGTGCCTGGAGCCCCTCGTCGAATGAGCAGTTCTTC. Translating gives CAWSPSSNEQFF.

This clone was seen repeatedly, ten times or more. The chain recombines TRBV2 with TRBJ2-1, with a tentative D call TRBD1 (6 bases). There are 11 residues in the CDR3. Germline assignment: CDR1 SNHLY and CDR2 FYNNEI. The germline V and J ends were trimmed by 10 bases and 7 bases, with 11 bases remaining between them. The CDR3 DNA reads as TGTGCCACCGAGAGGGGGAATGAGCAGTTCTTC. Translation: CATERGNEQFF.

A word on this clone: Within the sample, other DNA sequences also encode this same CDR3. CDR3 sequence (DNA): TGCGCCAGCAGCCTTAGTAGCTCCTACAATGAGCAGTTCTTC. Its protein product is CASSLSSSYNEQFF. The V gene is TRBV5-1, the J gene TRBJ2-1; D is uncertain. CDR1 and CDR2 from the germline V gene are SGHRS and YFSETQ. V lost 4 bases and J 0 bases, leaving 8 bases between the germline ends. CDR3 size: 14 residues.

CDR3 in amino acids: CASSLGRENYEQYF. DNA for the CDR3: TGCGCCAGCAGCCTGGGCAGAGAGAACTACGAGCAGTACTTC. The rearrangement joins TRBV4-1 to TRBJ2-7; D unresolved. V was trimmed by 4 bases and J by 3 bases, leaving 13 bases between them. Germline V gene lookup returns CDR1 MGHRA and CDR2 YSYEKL. This CDR3 spans 14 amino acids.

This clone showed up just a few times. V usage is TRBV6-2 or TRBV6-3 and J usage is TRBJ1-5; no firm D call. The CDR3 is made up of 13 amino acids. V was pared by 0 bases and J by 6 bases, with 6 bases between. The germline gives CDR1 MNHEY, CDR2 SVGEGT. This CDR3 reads CASSYSSLQPQHF. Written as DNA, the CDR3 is TGTGCCAGCAGTTACTCGAGTCTTCAGCCCCAGCATTTT.

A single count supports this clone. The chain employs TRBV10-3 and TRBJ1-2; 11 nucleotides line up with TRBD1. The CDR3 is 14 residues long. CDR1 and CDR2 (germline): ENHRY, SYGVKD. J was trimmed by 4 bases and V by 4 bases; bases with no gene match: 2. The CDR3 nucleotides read TGTGCCATCAGTGGGGACAGGGGGGGCTATGGCTACACCTTC. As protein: CAISGDRGGYGYTF.

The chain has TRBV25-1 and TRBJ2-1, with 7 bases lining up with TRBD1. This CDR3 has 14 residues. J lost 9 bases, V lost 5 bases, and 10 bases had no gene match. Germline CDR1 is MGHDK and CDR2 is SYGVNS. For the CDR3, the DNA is TGTGCCAGCAGTCAGGACAGGAGTATAATTGAGCAGTTCTTC. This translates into CASSQDRSIIEQFF.

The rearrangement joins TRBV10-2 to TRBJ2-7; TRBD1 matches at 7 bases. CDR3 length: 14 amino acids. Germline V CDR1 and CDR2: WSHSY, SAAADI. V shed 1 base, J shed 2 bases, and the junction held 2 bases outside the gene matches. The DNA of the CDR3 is TGCGCCAGCAGTGAGTTTGGACAGGCCTACGAGCAGTACGTC. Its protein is CASSEFGQAYEQYV.

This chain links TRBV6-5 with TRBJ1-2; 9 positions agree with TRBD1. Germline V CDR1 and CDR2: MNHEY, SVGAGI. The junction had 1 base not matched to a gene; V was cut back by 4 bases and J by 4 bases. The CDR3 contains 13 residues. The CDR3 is CASSWDRAYGYTF. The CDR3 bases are TGTGCCAGCAGTTGGGACAGGGCCTATGGCTACACCTTC.